This TCR beta chain was identified during a study of CD8 T cells in ankylosing spondylitis. Study findings and constraints: Reportedly, significant enrichment of disease-linked clones occurred in matched ankylosing spondylitis synovial fluid. Seemingly characteristic of ankylosing spondylitis blood was a TCR beta motif consisting of 7 or 8 highly homologous variants.

Quantitative 5'-RACE with molecular barcodes generated TCR beta libraries. Via MiXCR, TCRdb re-called the 5' RACE reads, giving one row per CDR3 protein. The data contain roughly 39,000 distinct CDR3 sequences, roughly 2.5% of them singletons. This clonotype was detected many times. Its antigen is as yet unknown. Germline V gives CDR1 SGDLS, CDR2 YYNGEE. V shed 2 bases and J shed 4 bases, with 15 bases lying between them. This CDR3 has 16 amino acids. Input material: blood, either unsorted or a sorted T cell fraction (not recorded which). The chain links TRBV9 to TRBJ2-2, with D unclear. The clonotype was recovered from a male donor with ankylosing spondylitis or in good health (not recorded which). The CDR3 protein is CASSVGVFVGTGELFF. DNA for the CDR3: TGTGCCAGCAGCGTCGGAGTTTTTGTCGGCACCGGGGAGCTGTTTTTT.